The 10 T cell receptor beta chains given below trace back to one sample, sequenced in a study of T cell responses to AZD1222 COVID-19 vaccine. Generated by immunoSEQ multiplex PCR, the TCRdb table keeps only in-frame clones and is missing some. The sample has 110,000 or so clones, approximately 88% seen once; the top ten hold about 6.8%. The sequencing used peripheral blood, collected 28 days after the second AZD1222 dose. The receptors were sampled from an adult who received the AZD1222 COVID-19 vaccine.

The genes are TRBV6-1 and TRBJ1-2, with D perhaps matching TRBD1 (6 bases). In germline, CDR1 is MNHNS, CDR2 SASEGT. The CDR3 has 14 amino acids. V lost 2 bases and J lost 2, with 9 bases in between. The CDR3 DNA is TGTGCCAGCAGTGAACCTCAGGGGAACTATGGCTACACCTTC. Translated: CASSEPQGNYGYTF.

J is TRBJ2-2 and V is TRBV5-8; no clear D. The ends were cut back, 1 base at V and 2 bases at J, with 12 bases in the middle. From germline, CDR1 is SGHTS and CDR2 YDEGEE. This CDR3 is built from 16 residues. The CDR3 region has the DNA TGTGCCAGCAGCTTGCAGTCGGGTCCAAACACCGGGGAGCTGTTTTTT. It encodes CASSLQSGPNTGELFF.

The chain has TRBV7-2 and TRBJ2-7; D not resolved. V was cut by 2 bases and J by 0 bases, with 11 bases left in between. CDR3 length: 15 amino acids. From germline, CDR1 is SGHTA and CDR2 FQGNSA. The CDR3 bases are TGTGCCAGCAGCTTAAGTTTTCTGGGCTCCTACGAGCAGTACTTC. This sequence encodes CASSLSFLGSYEQYF.

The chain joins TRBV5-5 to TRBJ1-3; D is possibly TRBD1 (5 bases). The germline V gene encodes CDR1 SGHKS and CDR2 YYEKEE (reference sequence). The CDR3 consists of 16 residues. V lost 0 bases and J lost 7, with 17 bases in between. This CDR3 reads CASSLAARGVGNTIYF. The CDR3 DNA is TGTGCCAGCAGCTTGGCTGCTAGGGGTGTGGGGAACACCATATATTTT.

The DNA of the CDR3 is TGTGCCAGCAGGAGGGGACAGCGCGACACCGGGGAGCTGTTTTTT. Protein: CASRRGQRDTGELFF. The chain carries TRBV28 and TRBJ2-2, with 7 bases lining up with TRBD1. The J segment lost 3 bases and the V segment lost 6 bases, leaving 7 bases of the junction unmatched. CDR1 is MDHEN and CDR2 is SYDVKM in the germline V gene. The length of the CDR3 is 15 residues.

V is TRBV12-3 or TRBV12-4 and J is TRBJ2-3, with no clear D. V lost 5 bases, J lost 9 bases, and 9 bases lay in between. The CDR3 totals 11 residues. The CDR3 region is CASSLLQTQYF. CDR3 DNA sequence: TGTGCCAGCAGTCTCCTCCAGACGCAGTATTTT.

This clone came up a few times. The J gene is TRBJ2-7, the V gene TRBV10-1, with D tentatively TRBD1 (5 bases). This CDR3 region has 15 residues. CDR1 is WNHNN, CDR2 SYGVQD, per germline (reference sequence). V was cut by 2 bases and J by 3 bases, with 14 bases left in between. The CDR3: CASSEGTGSFYEQYF. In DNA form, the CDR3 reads TGCGCCAGCAGTGAGGGTACAGGTTCCTTCTACGAGCAGTACTTC.

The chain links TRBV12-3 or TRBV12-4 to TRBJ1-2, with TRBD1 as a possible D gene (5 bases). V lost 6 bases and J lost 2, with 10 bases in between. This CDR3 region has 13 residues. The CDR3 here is CASSIGANYGYTF. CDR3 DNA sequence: TGTGCCAGCAGCATCGGGGCAAACTATGGCTACACCTTC.

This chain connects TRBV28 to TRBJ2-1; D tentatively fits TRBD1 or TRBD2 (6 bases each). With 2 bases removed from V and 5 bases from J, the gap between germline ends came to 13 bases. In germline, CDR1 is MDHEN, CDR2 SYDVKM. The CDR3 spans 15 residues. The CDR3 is CASSLGGPVDNEQFF. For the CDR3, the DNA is TGTGCCAGCAGTTTAGGGGGGCCTGTGGACAATGAGCAGTTCTTC. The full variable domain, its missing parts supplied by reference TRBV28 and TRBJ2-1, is DVKVTQSSRYLVKRTGEKVFLECVQDMDHENMFWYRQDPGLGLRLIYFSYDVKMKEKGDIPEGYSVSREKKERFSLILESASTNQTSMYLCASSLGGPVDNEQFFGPGTRLTVL.

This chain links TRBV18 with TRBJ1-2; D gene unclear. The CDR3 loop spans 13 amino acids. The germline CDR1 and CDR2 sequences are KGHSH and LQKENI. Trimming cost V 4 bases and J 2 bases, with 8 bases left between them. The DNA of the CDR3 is TGTGCCAGCTCACGCGACCCGAACTATGGCTACACCTTC. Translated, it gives CASSRDPNYGYTF.